This T cell receptor (beta chain) is drawn from a study of T cell responses to AZD1222 COVID-19 vaccine. The germline CDR1 and CDR2 sequences are LGHDT and YNNKEL (reference sequence). V dropped 4 bases and J dropped 2; count of bases not matched to a gene: 4. This CDR3 is 14 amino acids long. The repertoire was sequenced with immunoSEQ multiplex PCR; TCRdb's copy has only in-frame clones and lacks some. Of about 45,000 clones listed, 60% to 85% are singletons. Overall study results and limits: Donor demographics were predominantly white British with a female majority; clonal diversity may be underestimated. Sampled repertoires all dated from after the peak T cell response. Spike-specific TCR breadth and depth grew following two AZD1222 doses.

Only a few counts were recorded for this clone. Its cognate antigen is unknown. The TCR sequence derives from an adult in good health. The specimen was peripheral blood, collected on day 0 of AZD1222 vaccination. V is TRBV3-1 (or the pseudogene TRBV3-2) and J is TRBJ1-1; 7 bases fit TRBD1. The DNA for the CDR3 is TGTGCCAGCAGCCTTAGGACAGGCAACACTGAAGCTTTCTTT. Translation: CASSLRTGNTEAFF.